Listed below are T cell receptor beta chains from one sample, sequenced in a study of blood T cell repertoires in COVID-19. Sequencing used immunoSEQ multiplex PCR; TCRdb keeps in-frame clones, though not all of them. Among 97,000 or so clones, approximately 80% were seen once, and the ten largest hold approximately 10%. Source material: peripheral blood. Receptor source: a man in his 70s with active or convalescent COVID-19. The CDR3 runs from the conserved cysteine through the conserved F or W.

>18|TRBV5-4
CASSSYPGQVGSNQPQHF
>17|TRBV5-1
CASSALGQGSNTGELFF
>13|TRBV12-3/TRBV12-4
CASRKRGQETQYF
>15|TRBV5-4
CASSIVRGSRNEQFF
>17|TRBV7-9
CASSQGRVGLLADTQYF
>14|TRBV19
CASSGARTYDEQFF
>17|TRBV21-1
CASSKIKDGQGNEKLFF
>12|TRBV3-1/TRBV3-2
CASSSQLSPLHF
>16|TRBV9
CASSERTGTLAYEQYF
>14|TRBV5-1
CASSFESSRYGYTF
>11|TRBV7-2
CASSLRSGYTF
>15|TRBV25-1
CASSELPGSQETQYF
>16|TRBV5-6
CASSLYGTSVKGEQFF
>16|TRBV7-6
CASSPRGALSYNEQFF
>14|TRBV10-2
CASSEWSGVNEQFF
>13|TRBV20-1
CSASRMAVYEQYF
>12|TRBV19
CASSATGETQYF
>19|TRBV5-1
CASSPGLAGAQSSYNEQFF
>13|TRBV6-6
CASSPSLSREQFF
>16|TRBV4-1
CASSSGTGVSYNEQFF
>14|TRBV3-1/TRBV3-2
CASSPRTGWHGYTF
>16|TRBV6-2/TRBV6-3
CASSYGFAGGRREQFF
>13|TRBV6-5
CASSTPGTGTGIF